The 9 T cell receptor beta chains below were found in one sample sequenced in a study of blood T cell repertoires in COVID-19. Profiling relied on immunoSEQ multiplex PCR, and the TCRdb table lists in-frame clones only, not all of them. The repertoire holds 210,000 or so clones, with roughly nine tenths as singletons. The source material was PBMCs or T cells enriched from blood (not recorded which). The origin of the receptors is a woman in her 50s in a cohort exposed to, infected with or recovered from COVID-19 (not recorded which).

The chain joins TRBV6-5 to TRBJ1-1; D uncertain. The V and J ends lost 2 bases and 1 base respectively, with 11 bases between them. The germline gives CDR1 MNHEY, CDR2 SVGAGI. The CDR3 loop spans 15 amino acids. CDR3 sequence (DNA): TGTGCCAGCAGTTACGATCGGGTCAAGAACACTGAAGCTTTCTTT. Translation gives CASSYDRVKNTEAFF.

The rearrangement joins TRBV2 to TRBJ1-2; D gene unclear. Germline loops: CDR1 SNHLY, CDR2 FYNNEI. The CDR3 loop spans 14 amino acids. Trimming took 5 bases from V and 2 from J, leaving 12 bases between them. DNA for the CDR3: TGTGCCAGCAGTATGGCGGAATCGAACTATGGCTACACCTTC. This translates into CASSMAESNYGYTF.

The chain recombines TRBV29-1 with TRBJ2-5; D is uncertain. Germline lookup yields CDR1 SQVTM and CDR2 ANQGSEA. This CDR3 is 12 amino acids long. V dropped 0 bases and J dropped 4 bases, with 6 bases sitting between them. CDR3 nucleotides: TGCAGCGTTGAAGATCCGGGAGAGACCCAGTACTTC. Translation gives CSVEDPGETQYF.

This chain joins TRBV15 and TRBJ2-7, with a possible D match to TRBD2 (6 bases). Germline CDR1 reads LNHNV; CDR2 reads YYDKDF (reference sequence). The CDR3 has 13 residues. Deletions cut 0 bases from V and 4 bases from J, with 7 bases between. CDR3 region: CATSRDREYEQYF. In nucleotides, the CDR3 is TGTGCCACCAGCAGAGATCGGGAGTACGAGCAGTACTTC.

This chain uses TRBV6-2 or TRBV6-3 with TRBJ1-5; TRBD1 aligns across 8 bases. Germline V lookup: CDR1 MNHEY, CDR2 SVGEGT. V lost 4 bases, J lost 1 base, and 6 bases stayed unmatched. The CDR3 has 16 residues. The CDR3 is CASSWGRGLSNQPQHF. In DNA, the CDR3 is TGTGCCAGCAGTTGGGGCAGGGGGCTGAGCAATCAGCCCCAGCATTTT.

This chain links TRBV15 with TRBJ2-1; the match to TRBD2 covers 10 bases. Germline V gives CDR1 LNHNV, CDR2 YYDKDF (reference sequence). The CDR3 runs 18 residues. The junction had 13 bases not matched to a gene; V was cut back by 0 bases and J by 8 bases. This CDR3 is CATSRELISPGLAHEQFF. In nucleotides, the CDR3 is TGTGCCACCAGCAGAGAGCTGATTTCCCCGGGACTAGCGCATGAGCAGTTCTTC.

The chain uses TRBV3-1 (or the pseudogene TRBV3-2) and TRBJ2-7; D perhaps matches TRBD1 (6 bases). Per the germline V gene, CDR1 is LGHDT and CDR2 is YNNKEL (reference sequence). V dropped 4 bases and J dropped 7 bases, with 14 bases sitting between them. The CDR3 runs 13 residues. This chain's CDR3 is CASSPGQLREQYF. The CDR3 DNA is TGTGCCAGCAGCCCCGGACAGTTACGGGAGCAGTACTTC.

CDR3 coding DNA: TGTGCCAGCAGCTTAACCCGGGAACAGGGGGGGTCTGGCTACACCTTC. It is translated as CASSLTREQGGSGYTF. The rearrangement uses TRBV7-3 and TRBJ1-2; 8 positions agree with TRBD1. Per germline, CDR1 SGHTA and CDR2 FQGTGA. The V segment lost 0 bases and the J segment 7 bases; nucleotides outside the gene matches: 10. The CDR3 is made up of 16 amino acids.

This clone was counted only a few times. V usage is TRBV2 and J usage is TRBJ2-2, with no clear D. Germline CDR1 SNHLY, CDR2 FYNNEI. This CDR3 comprises 14 residues. Trimming stripped 0 bases from V and 5 bases from J, with 7 bases between. CDR3 region: CASSEALGTGELFF. The CDR3, as DNA: TGTGCCAGCAGTGAAGCGCTAGGTACCGGGGAGCTGTTTTTT.